The source of this T cell receptor (beta chain) is a study of blood T cell repertoires in COVID-19 (dated by TCRdb to 2020 to 2021). For the study in its entirety: Samples from collaborators originated in the United States, Italy and Spain and spanned both the acute and convalescent phases of COVID-19. The prospective study material was composed of cDNA or gDNA derived from T cells, B-cell-depleted T cells, or PBMCs. Subjects who had been exposed to COVID-19, were actively infected with it, or had recovered from it provided the deeply sampled blood TCRbeta repertoires that made up the dataset. A freely available public database, intended as a resource for researchers studying the immune response to SARS-CoV-2, is where the repertoires were released. Samples were obtained from the ongoing ImmuneRACE study (first 160 participants) and from over 1,000 subjects provided by 6 global collaborators. The sample metadata nearly always contained a de-identified subject ID, COVID-19 status, age in years and sex. Where HLA class I and class II types were available, the types were taken from metadata supplied by the sample provider, not from assay-based typing.

TCRbeta CDR3 regions were amplified from genomic DNA by means of the immunoSEQ Assay, a bias-controlled multiplex PCR. Per the original workflow: Within the assay, amplification of reference gene primers was used to estimate how many nucleated cells each sample contained. To quantify the absolute abundance of each unique TCRbeta CDR3 rearrangement, sequence reads were collapsed and filtered. For each sample, productive Simpson clonality was calculated by taking the square root of Simpson's diversity index across productive rearrangements. What TCRdb holds here is the immuneACCESS table cut down to in-frame rearrangements. Part of the clones is not present; checked against another copy, under half of the missing clones reflect an unresolved V gene, and the others are unexplained. The V and J calls and clone size were taken over from that table, and D and trimming were inferred from the DNA. This sample comprises fewer than 200,000 clones, 65% to 85% of them detected only once. Of the sample, approximately 4% is held by the ten largest clones.

Results and caveats for the whole study, not just this receptor: The amount of clinical and demographic metadata varied by source and participant and was provided uncurated.

A note on this clone: Its antigen remains undetermined. No qualities accompany the bases; no much larger clone lies one base away.

At the junction V is shortened by 4 bases and J by 3 bases, with 14 bases in between. CDR1 SGDLS and CDR2 YYNGEE are derived from the germline V gene. Spanning cysteine to phenylalanine, the CDR3 consists of 14 amino acids. Here the CDR3 DNA is all that survives: 42 bases in frame from base 1. In the prospective study, participants were roughly 18 to 100 years old, resided in about 25 geographic areas of the United States, and were enrolled through a virtual design. Cohort assignment in the prospective study relied on participant-reported clinical history from a screening survey and a study questionnaire. In the prospective study, mobile phlebotomists collected whole blood, serum and a nasopharyngeal or oropharyngeal swab from each participant. Participants in the prospective study had the option to provide additional blood draws and questionnaires over an approximately 2-month period. Before DNA extraction, blood samples from the prospective study were shipped at room temperature or frozen.

Source material: PBMCs or T cells enriched from blood (not recorded which). The source is a woman aged 45-60 years in a cohort exposed to, infected with or recovered from COVID-19 (not recorded which). Recombination connected TRBV9 to TRBJ2-7; the best D guess is TRBD2, with 7 bases matching. The DNA sequence is TGTGCCAGCAGCAAAGGGGAGGGGGACTACGAGCAGTACTTC. Its translation is CASSKGEGDYEQYF.